This TCR beta chain was obtained from a study of blood T cell repertoires in COVID-19. Study overall: T cells, B-cell-depleted T cells, or PBMCs supplied cDNA or gDNA.

The CDR3 has 14 amino acids. Germline CDR1 SGHRS, CDR2 YFSETQ. V was pared by 0 bases and J by 11 bases, with 10 bases of the junction left unmatched. The assay was immunoSEQ multiplex PCR, and TCRdb's table has in-frame clones only and misses some. Of about 260,000 clones listed, over 75% are singletons. This TCR came from a human donor in a cohort sampled during active COVID-19. This sequence joins TRBV5-1 and TRBJ1-1; TRBD1 matches at 7 bases. Source material: peripheral blood. The CDR3, as DNA: TGCGCCAGCAGCTTGGGGGTCCTACAGGGGTATGCTTTCTTT. Residues: CASSLGVLQGYAFF. Drawing the rest from reference TRBV5-1 and TRBJ1-1, the complete variable domain is KAGVTQTPRYLIKTRGQQVTLSCSPISGHRSVSWYQQTPGQGLQFLFEYFSETQRNKGNFPGRFSGRQFSNSRSEMNVSTLELGDSALYLCASSLGVLQGYAFFGQGTRLTVV.